This T cell receptor beta chain was identified in a study of monozygotic twins with inflammatory bowel disease. TCRdb processed the 5' RACE reads again and assigns one entry to each CDR3 protein, with no DNA. This repertoire includes around 150,000 distinct CDR3 sequences. The CDR3 is made up of 17 amino acids. The germline gives CDR1 SGHVS, CDR2 FNYEAQ. This receptor was taken from a human donor with ulcerative colitis or Crohn's disease, or a healthy co-twin of an affected twin (not recorded which). The chain joins TRBV7-6 to TRBJ1-1. The sample comprised blood. The CDR3 reads CASSLDSKAQPFTEAFF.